These 6 T cell receptor beta chains originate from one sample sequenced in a study of blood T cells in healthy people across ages. A second PCR, run for roughly 7 to 12 cycles, used a sample-barcoded 5' primer plus a J-beta primer mix. TCRdb processed the 5' RACE reads anew with MiXCR; each CDR3 protein has one entry. Among 500,000 to 550,000 distinct CDR3 sequences listed, around 24% were seen once. A further study also used this sample, focusing on T cells of mothers and their children.

The sequenced sample was blood. The receptors here all came from a boy younger than 18 in good health.

Here the CDR3 DNA reads TGTGCCAGCAGTGGGGGCGGGACAGTTAATGAAAAACTGTTTTTT. Translation: CASSGGGTVNEKLFF. The chain recombines TRBV2 with TRBJ1-4; TRBD1 matches 7 bases. The CDR3 totals 15 residues. Germline V gives CDR1 SNHLY, CDR2 FYNNEI. J lost 4 bases, V lost 4 bases, and 6 bases had no gene match. The full variable domain, completed using reference TRBV2 and TRBJ1-4, is EPEVTQTPSHQVTQMGQEVILRCVPISNHLYFYWYRQILGQKVEFLVSFYNNEISEKSEIFDDQFSVERPDGSNFTLKIRSTKLEDSAMYFCASSGGGTVNEKLFFGSGTQLSVL.

The rearrangement joins TRBV7-8 to TRBJ2-3; D might be TRBD1 (5 bases). The germline V gene has CDR1 SGHVS and CDR2 FQNEAQ. The CDR3 consists of 16 residues. Trimming stripped 0 bases from V and 3 bases from J, with 13 bases between. The DNA for the CDR3 is TGTGCCAGCAGCTTAGCACAGGTCAAGAGGACAGATACGCAGTATTTT. This sequence encodes CASSLAQVKRTDTQYF.

The J gene is TRBJ2-5, the V gene TRBV4-1; the match to TRBD2 covers 8 bases. The DNA end lines up better with TRBJ2-7; the J call may be wrong. Germline CDR1 MGHRA, CDR2 YSYEKL. This CDR3 spans 13 amino acids. The DNA for the CDR3 is TGCGCCAGCAGCCGCCTACGGGAGGGCGAGCAGTACTTC. Protein sequence: CASSRLREGEQYF.

This clonotype was counted a few times. This chain links TRBV9 with TRBJ1-3; no clear D gene. The germline CDR1 and CDR2 sequences are SGDLS and YYNGEE. This CDR3 contains 16 residues. V was shortened by 3 bases and J by 0 bases, with 13 bases between the two germline ends. DNA of the CDR3: TGTGCCAGCAGCGGACATTACAGAGACTCTGGAAACACCATATATTTT. This codes for CASSGHYRDSGNTIYF.

This clonotype was seen only a few times. The chain links TRBV18 to TRBJ2-7, with D maybe TRBD1 (7 bases). Per the germline V gene, CDR1 is KGHSH and CDR2 is LQKENI. V was clipped by 0 bases and J by 7 bases, with 10 bases between them. This CDR3 comprises 13 residues. CDR3 loop: CASSPPPGGEQYF. The DNA of the CDR3 is TGTGCCAGCTCACCACCCCCAGGGGGGGAGCAGTACTTC.

A single count supports this clonotype. The chain combines TRBV29-1 with TRBJ1-4, with 7 bases matching TRBD1. Germline V gives CDR1 SQVTM, CDR2 ANQGSEA. This CDR3 has 13 residues. Germline trimming cut 5 bases from V and 7 bases from J; bases unmatched to any gene: 7. The CDR3 spells CSVLETGTEKLFF. The DNA of the CDR3 is TGCAGCGTTCTCGAGACAGGGACTGAAAAACTGTTTTTT.